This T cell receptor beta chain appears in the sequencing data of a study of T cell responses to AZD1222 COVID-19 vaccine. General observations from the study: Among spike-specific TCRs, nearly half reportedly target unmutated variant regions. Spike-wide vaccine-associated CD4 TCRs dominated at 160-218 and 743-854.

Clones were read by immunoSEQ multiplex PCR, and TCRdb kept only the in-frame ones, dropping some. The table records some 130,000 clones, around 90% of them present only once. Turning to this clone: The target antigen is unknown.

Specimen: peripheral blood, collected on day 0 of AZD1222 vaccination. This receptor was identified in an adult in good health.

Here the CDR3 reads CASSQPFVNEQFF. As DNA, the CDR3 is TGTGCCAGCAGTCAACCGTTCGTAAATGAGCAGTTCTTC. The genes are TRBV4-2 and TRBJ2-1; D uncertain. V lost 6 bases and J 7 bases, leaving 13 bases between the germline ends. This CDR3 has 13 amino acids. Germline V gene lookup returns CDR1 LGHNA and CDR2 YNFKEQ.